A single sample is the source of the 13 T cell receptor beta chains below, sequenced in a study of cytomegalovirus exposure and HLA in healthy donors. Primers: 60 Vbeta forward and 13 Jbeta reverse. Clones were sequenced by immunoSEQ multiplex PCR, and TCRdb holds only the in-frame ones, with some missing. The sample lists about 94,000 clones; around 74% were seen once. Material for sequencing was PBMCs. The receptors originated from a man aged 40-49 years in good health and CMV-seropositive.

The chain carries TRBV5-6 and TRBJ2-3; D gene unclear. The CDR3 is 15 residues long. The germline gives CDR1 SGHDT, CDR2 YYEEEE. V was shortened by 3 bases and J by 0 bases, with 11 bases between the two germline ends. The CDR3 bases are TGTGCCAGCAGCTCCTATCCCCCTAGCACAGATACGCAGTATTTT. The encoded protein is CASSSYPPSTDTQYF.

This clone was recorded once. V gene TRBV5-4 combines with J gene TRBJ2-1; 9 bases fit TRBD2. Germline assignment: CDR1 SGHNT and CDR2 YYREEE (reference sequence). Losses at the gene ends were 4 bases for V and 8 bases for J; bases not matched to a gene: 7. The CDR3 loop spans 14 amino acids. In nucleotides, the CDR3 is TGTGCCAGCAGCCTCGGACTAGCGAGGTATGAGCAGTTCTTC. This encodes CASSLGLARYEQFF.

The CDR3 reads CASSPVGLAGGTGELFF. CDR3 bases: TGCGCCAGCAGCCCCGTGGGACTAGCGGGAGGAACCGGGGAGCTGTTTTTT. The rearrangement joins TRBV4-3 to TRBJ2-2; 15 nucleotides agree with TRBD2. V shed 4 bases and J 5 bases; nucleotides not matched to a gene: 5. CDR3 length: 17 residues. The germline V gene has CDR1 LGHNA and CDR2 YSLEER.

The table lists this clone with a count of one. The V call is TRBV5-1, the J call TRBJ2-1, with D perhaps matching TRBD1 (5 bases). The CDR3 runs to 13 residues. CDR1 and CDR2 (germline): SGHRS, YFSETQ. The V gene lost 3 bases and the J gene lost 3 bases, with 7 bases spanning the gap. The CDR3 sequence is CASSSDSYNEQFF. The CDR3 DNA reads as TGCGCCAGCAGCTCCGACAGCTACAATGAGCAGTTCTTC.

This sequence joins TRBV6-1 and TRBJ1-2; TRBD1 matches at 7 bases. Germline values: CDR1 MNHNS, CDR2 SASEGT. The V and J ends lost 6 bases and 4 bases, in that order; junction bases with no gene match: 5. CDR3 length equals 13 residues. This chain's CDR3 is CASRVGQIYGYTF. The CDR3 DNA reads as TGTGCCAGCAGGGTGGGACAGATCTATGGCTACACCTTC.

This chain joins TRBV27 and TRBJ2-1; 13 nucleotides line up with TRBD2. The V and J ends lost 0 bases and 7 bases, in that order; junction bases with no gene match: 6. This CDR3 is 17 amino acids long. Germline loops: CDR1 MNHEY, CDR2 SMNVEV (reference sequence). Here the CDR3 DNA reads TGTGCCAGCAGTTTATCGAGACTAGCGGGAGGATTTAATGAGCAGTTCTTC. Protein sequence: CASSLSRLAGGFNEQFF.

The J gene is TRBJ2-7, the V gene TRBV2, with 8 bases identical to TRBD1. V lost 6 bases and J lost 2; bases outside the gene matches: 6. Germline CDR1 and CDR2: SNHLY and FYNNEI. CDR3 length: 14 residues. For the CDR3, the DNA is TGTGCCAGCAGGCGTCTACAGGGGGCCTACGAGCAGTACTTC. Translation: CASRRLQGAYEQYF.

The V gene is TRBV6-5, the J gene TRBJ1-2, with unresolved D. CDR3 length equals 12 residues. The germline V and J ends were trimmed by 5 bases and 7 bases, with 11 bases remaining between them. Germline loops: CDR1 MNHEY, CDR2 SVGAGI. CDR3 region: CASSQIGGGYTF. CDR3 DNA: TGTGCCAGCAGTCAAATAGGAGGTGGCTACACCTTC.

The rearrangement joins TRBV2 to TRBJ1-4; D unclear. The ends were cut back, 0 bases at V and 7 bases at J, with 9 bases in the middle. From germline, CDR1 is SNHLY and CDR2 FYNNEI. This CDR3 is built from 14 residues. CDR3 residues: CASSEARGSEKLFF. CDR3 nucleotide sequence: TGTGCCAGCAGTGAAGCGCGTGGGAGTGAAAAACTGTTTTTT.

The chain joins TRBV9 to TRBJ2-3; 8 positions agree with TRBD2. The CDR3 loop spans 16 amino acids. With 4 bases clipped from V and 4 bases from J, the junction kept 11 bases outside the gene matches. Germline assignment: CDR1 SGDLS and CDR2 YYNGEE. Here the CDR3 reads CASSTHQRGSADTQYF. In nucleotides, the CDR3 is TGTGCCAGCAGCACCCATCAGCGGGGGTCCGCAGATACGCAGTATTTT.

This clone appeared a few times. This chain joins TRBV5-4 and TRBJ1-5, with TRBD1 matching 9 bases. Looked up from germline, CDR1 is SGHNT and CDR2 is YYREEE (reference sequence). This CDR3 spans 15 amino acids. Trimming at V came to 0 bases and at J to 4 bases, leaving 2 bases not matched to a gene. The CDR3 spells CASSLGTGDNQPQHF. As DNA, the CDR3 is TGTGCCAGCAGCTTGGGGACAGGGGATAATCAGCCCCAGCATTTT.

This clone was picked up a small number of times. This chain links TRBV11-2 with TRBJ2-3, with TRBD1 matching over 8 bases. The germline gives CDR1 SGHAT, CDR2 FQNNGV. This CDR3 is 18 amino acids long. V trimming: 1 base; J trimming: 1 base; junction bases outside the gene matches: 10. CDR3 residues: CASSLGRGRGLGTDTQYF. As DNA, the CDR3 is TGTGCCAGCAGCTTAGGCAGGGGGCGCGGGTTGGGCACAGATACGCAGTATTTT.

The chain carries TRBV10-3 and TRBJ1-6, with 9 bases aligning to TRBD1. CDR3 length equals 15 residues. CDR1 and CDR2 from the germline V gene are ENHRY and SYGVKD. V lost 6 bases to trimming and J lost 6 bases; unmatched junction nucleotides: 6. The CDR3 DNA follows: TGTGCCATCAGGAGGACAGGGGATAGTAATTCACCCCTCCACTTT. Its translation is CAIRRTGDSNSPLHF.